Following are 26 T cell receptor beta chains from one sample sequenced in a study of cytomegalovirus exposure and HLA in healthy donors. The PCR used 60 Vbeta and 13 Jbeta primers. Libraries were prepared by immunoSEQ multiplex PCR; TCRdb keeps only in-frame clonotypes and omits some of them. The sample yields 90,000 to 110,000 clones, approximately 71% seen once. The sample was PBMCs. These receptors came from a man aged 40-50 years in good health and CMV-seronegative.

This rearrangement joins TRBV28 to TRBJ2-3; 8 bases fit TRBD2. The length of the CDR3 is 18 residues. Germline lookup yields CDR1 MDHEN and CDR2 SYDVKM. The V gene end was trimmed by 2 bases and the J gene end by 7 bases; junction bases not matched to a gene: 17. In DNA form, the CDR3 reads TGTGCCAGCAGTTTAGCGGGGGGCCAGCCCAGCGTTCGTAATACGCAGTATTTT. Translating it yields CASSLAGGQPSVRNTQYF.

In its sample, this clone was seen a few times. V is TRBV7-2 and J is TRBJ1-1; 7 bases line up with TRBD1. Per germline, CDR1 SGHTA and CDR2 FQGNSA. V dropped 5 bases and J dropped 7; count of bases not matched to a gene: 13. The CDR3 covers 15 residues. As DNA, the CDR3 is TGTGCCAGCAGCCGCGAGGGTCAGGGGGATAGTGAAGCTTTCTTT. Its protein product is CASSREGQGDSEAFF.

This sequence joins TRBV4-2 and TRBJ1-3; D perhaps matches TRBD1 (6 bases). The length of the CDR3 is 14 residues. Trimming left V 6 bases short and J 11 bases short, with 20 bases between. Germline loops: CDR1 LGHNA, CDR2 YNFKEQ. The CDR3 region is CASSLDPDSKAIYF. The DNA for the CDR3 is TGTGCCAGCAGTCTTGATCCGGACAGCAAGGCCATATATTTT.

This clone was seen a few times. The V call is TRBV27, the J call TRBJ1-3; D gene unclear. V gave up 7 bases and J gave up 0 bases, with 16 bases separating them. The length of the CDR3 is 16 residues. Germline V gene data show CDR1 as MNHEY and CDR2 as SMNVEV (reference sequence). In DNA, the CDR3 is TGTGCCAGCATGGGCCTATCGAAACCCTCTGGAAACACCATATATTTT. It specifies CASMGLSKPSGNTIYF.

The chain uses TRBV5-1 and TRBJ1-5; no clear D. Trimming stripped 0 bases from V and 5 bases from J, with 12 bases between. This CDR3 has 15 amino acids. Germline lookup yields CDR1 SGHRS and CDR2 YFSETQ. CDR3 coding DNA: TGCGCCAGCAGCTTGGACCCCACCGGGGATCAGCCCCAGCATTTT. Translated: CASSLDPTGDQPQHF.

This clone was seen a single time. The J gene is TRBJ2-1, the V gene TRBV28; 8 positions match TRBD2. Germline CDR1 is MDHEN and CDR2 is SYDVKM. This CDR3 contains 17 residues. V shed 6 bases and J 6 bases; nucleotides not matched to a gene: 16. This chain's CDR3 is CASRNPINPGGRNEQFF. The CDR3 DNA reads TGTGCCAGCAGGAACCCCATAAACCCGGGGGGGCGCAATGAGCAGTTCTTC.

This sequence joins TRBV9 and TRBJ2-3, with no clear D. Germline V CDR1 and CDR2: SGDLS, YYNGEE. V shed 4 bases and J shed 0 bases, with 6 bases lying between them. The CDR3 runs to 13 residues. CDR3 sequence (DNA): TGTGCCAGCAGCTTCAGAAGCACAGATACGCAGTATTTT. Its protein is CASSFRSTDTQYF.

This clone turned up a few times. This rearrangement joins TRBV9 to TRBJ2-1; D ambiguous. V lost 3 bases and J lost 5, with 12 bases in between. There are 14 residues in the CDR3. Germline CDR1 SGDLS, CDR2 YYNGEE. The CDR3 sequence is CASSGPNRNNEQFF. Here the CDR3 DNA reads TGTGCCAGCAGCGGCCCCAACAGAAACAATGAGCAGTTCTTC.

The chain has TRBV2 and TRBJ2-7; 13 bases map to TRBD2. The CDR3 has 17 residues. V trimming: 0 bases; J trimming: 0 bases; junction bases outside the gene matches: 2. CDR1 and CDR2 from the germline V gene are SNHLY and FYNNEI. The CDR3 sequence: CASSEARTSGGSYEQYF. As DNA, the CDR3 is TGTGCCAGCAGTGAAGCGAGGACTAGCGGGGGCTCCTACGAGCAGTACTTC.

Comment on this clone: The junction and the germline gene differ at one end; a read error may be behind it. This rearrangement joins TRBV29-1 to TRBJ1-2, with D possibly being TRBD1 (5 bases). CDR3 length equals 14 residues. CDR1 is SQVTM and CDR2 is ANQGSEA in the germline V gene. The CDR3 region is CSVSGGGWDYGYPF. CDR3 DNA sequence: TGCAGCGTTTCAGGTGGGGGTTGGGACTATGGCTACCCCTTC.

The chain carries TRBV14 and TRBJ1-1; D gene uncertain. V shed 0 bases and J shed 6 bases, with 11 bases lying between them. The CDR3 totals 14 residues. Germline V gene lookup returns CDR1 SGHDN and CDR2 FVKESK. Here the CDR3 reads CASSQEARGAEAFF. The CDR3 DNA is TGTGCCAGCAGCCAAGAGGCCCGCGGAGCTGAAGCTTTCTTT.

The chain combines TRBV7-2 with TRBJ1-5; a weak D match, TRBD1 (5 bases). V lost 3 bases, J lost 0 bases, and 9 bases lay in between. CDR3 length: 15 amino acids. Germline CDR1 reads SGHTA; CDR2 reads FQGNSA. CDR3 region: CASSFGGYSNQPQHF. In nucleotides, the CDR3 is TGTGCCAGCAGCTTCGGGGGGTATAGCAATCAGCCCCAGCATTTT.

The chain combines TRBV11-2 with TRBJ2-7; TRBD1 is a possible D gene (6 bases). The CDR3 contains 15 residues. Germline loops: CDR1 SGHAT, CDR2 FQNNGV. V lost 5 bases to trimming and J lost 2 bases, with 16 bases between them. The CDR3 nucleotides read TGTGCCAGCAGCGTTACCCCACAGGGCGCCTACGAGCAGTACTTC. This sequence encodes CASSVTPQGAYEQYF.

The chain recombines TRBV4-3 with TRBJ2-1, with TRBD1 as a possible D gene (6 bases). Trimming stripped 3 bases from V and 0 bases from J, with 15 bases between. The CDR3 loop spans 17 amino acids. Germline values: CDR1 LGHNA, CDR2 YSLEER. The CDR3 DNA is TGCGCCAGCAGCCATCAACTTCAGGGGATCTCCTACAATGAGCAGTTCTTC. It yields the protein CASSHQLQGISYNEQFF.

The chain employs TRBV5-4 and TRBJ2-1; the match to TRBD2 covers 9 bases. Unmatched junction bases numbered 2, after V lost 0 bases and J lost 4 bases. The CDR3 sequence is 15 residues long. The V gene's germline CDR1 is SGHNT and CDR2 YYREEE (reference sequence). CDR3 region: CASSLERGVYNEQFF. The CDR3 coding sequence is TGTGCCAGCAGCTTGGAGCGGGGGGTTTACAATGAGCAGTTCTTC.

The J gene is TRBJ2-7, the V gene TRBV7-2; weak D call: TRBD1 (7 bases). Germline V gene lookup returns CDR1 SGHTA and CDR2 FQGNSA. CDR3 length: 13 amino acids. V was cut by 2 bases and J by 3 bases, with 8 bases left in between. Here the CDR3 reads CASSLQGGYEQYF. As DNA, the CDR3 is TGTGCCAGCAGCTTACAGGGGGGCTACGAGCAGTACTTC.

This sequence joins TRBV5-6 and TRBJ1-2; D not resolved. Per the germline V gene, CDR1 is SGHDT and CDR2 is YYEEEE. The CDR3 runs to 13 residues. With 0 bases removed from V and 0 bases from J, the gap between germline ends came to 3 bases. This CDR3 reads CASSLAANYGYTF. The DNA of the CDR3 is TGTGCCAGCAGCTTGGCTGCTAACTATGGCTACACCTTC.

This clone was detected a few times. The V and J genes are TRBV5-4 and TRBJ1-1, with TRBD1 identical over 9 bases. The junction had 3 bases not matched to a gene; V was cut back by 0 bases and J by 6 bases. This CDR3 is built from 14 residues. Per the germline V gene, CDR1 is SGHNT and CDR2 is YYREEE (reference sequence). The CDR3 nucleotides read TGTGCCAGCAGCTTGGGGACAGGGGAAGCTGAAGCTTTCTTT. This gives the protein CASSLGTGEAEAFF.

This clone occurred a few times. The rearrangement joins TRBV25-1 to TRBJ2-5, with D tentatively TRBD1 (6 bases). Germline CDR1 is MGHDK and CDR2 is SYGVNS. This CDR3 region has 14 residues. CDR3 sequence reads: CPQGSGWDQETQYF. The CDR3 DNA follows: TGTCCTCAGGGGAGTGGGTGGGACCAAGAGACCCAGTACTTC. Based on the CDR3 plus reference TRBV25-1 and TRBJ2-5, the full variable domain is EADIYQTPRYLVIGTGKKITLECSQTMGHDKMYWYQQDPGMELHLIHYSYGVNSTEKGDLSSESTVSRIRTEHFPLTLESARPSHTSQYLCPQGSGWDQETQYFGPGTRLLVL.

This chain connects TRBV15 to TRBJ1-1; D might be TRBD1 (5 bases). The V gene's germline CDR1 is LNHNV and CDR2 YYDKDF (reference sequence). The ends were cut back, 1 base at V and 7 bases at J, with 25 bases in the middle. The CDR3 runs 18 residues. In nucleotides, the CDR3 is TGTGCCACCAGCAGAGGGGCTGCCGGGACTAACTATAGGGATGAAGCTTTCTTT. It is translated as CATSRGAAGTNYRDEAFF.

As DNA, the CDR3 is TGCGCCAGCAGCCCTGCTGGCACCTCCTACGAGCAGTACTTC. It codes for CASSPAGTSYEQYF. The chain joins TRBV4-1 to TRBJ2-7, with D uncertain. The CDR3 spans 14 residues. Germline V gene sequence: CDR1 MGHRA, CDR2 YSYEKL. V lost 4 bases and J 0 bases, leaving 10 bases between the germline ends.

The rearrangement links TRBV2 to TRBJ2-7; D not certain. The CDR3 length is 10 residues. Germline assignment: CDR1 SNHLY and CDR2 FYNNEI. V lost 7 bases and J lost 3, with 4 bases in between. The CDR3, as DNA: TGTGCCAGCATCAGCTACGAGCAGTACTTC. Translating gives CASISYEQYF.

The CDR3 spells CASSPTGVSGYTF. The CDR3 DNA is TGTGCCAGCAGCCCCACAGGGGTGAGCGGCTACACCTTC. The V gene is TRBV7-2, the J gene TRBJ1-2, with 7 bases fitting TRBD1. Germline V gene lookup returns CDR1 SGHTA and CDR2 FQGNSA. V lost 5 bases and J lost 8; bases outside the gene matches: 8. CDR3 length: 13 residues.

The chain is built from TRBV12-5 and TRBJ2-2; 8 bases are shared with TRBD1. CDR1 and CDR2 from the germline V gene are LGHNT and FRNRAP. After removal of 6 bases from V and 2 bases from J, the junction contained 5 bases not matched to a gene. The CDR3 loop spans 15 amino acids. The CDR3 reads CASGEGQVNTGELFF. CDR3 nucleotide sequence: TGTGCTAGTGGGGAGGGACAGGTTAACACCGGGGAGCTGTTTTTT. Supplemented by reference TRBV12-5 and TRBJ2-2, the full variable domain reads DARVTQTPRHKVTEMGQEVTMRCQPILGHNTVFWYRQTMMQGLELLAYFRNRAPLDDSGMPKDRFSAEMPDATLATLKIQPSEPRDSAVYFCASGEGQVNTGELFFGEGSRLTVL.

The rearrangement uses TRBV7-9 and TRBJ2-1; TRBD2 matches 8 bases. With V trimmed by 5 bases and J by 1 base, 7 bases remained unmatched. The CDR3 is 16 residues long. Germline lookup yields CDR1 SEHNR and CDR2 FQNEAQ (reference sequence). The CDR3 DNA is TGTGCCAGCAGCGTGCGCGGGGGGCTGTCCTACAATGAGCAGTTCTTC. Translation: CASSVRGGLSYNEQFF.

V usage is TRBV2 and J usage is TRBJ2-1, with D unclear. The CDR3 spans 13 residues. V lost 6 bases and J 0 bases, leaving 6 bases between the germline ends. Germline values: CDR1 SNHLY, CDR2 FYNNEI. DNA for the CDR3: TGTGCCAGCAGACTATACTCCTACAATGAGCAGTTCTTC. This gives the protein CASRLYSYNEQFF.